This TCR beta chain was sequenced in a study of beta chain features in type 1 diabetes. About the research overall: Cell yields, age and gender were similar between patients and healthy donors. The study's findings and limits: Reduced insertions and increased deletions marked VDJ junctions in type 1 diabetes patients. Patients with Type 1 diabetes showed moderately but significantly shorter TCRB CDR3s in all four CD4+ subsets. Sequencing of cDNA might inflate the share of cells that strongly express TCR.

The single heparinised draw taken from each donor contained about 120 mL of blood on average. A note on this clone: Its antigen is unidentified.

V dropped 2 bases and J dropped 3; count of bases not matched to a gene: 5. Germline V gene data show CDR1 as MNHEY and CDR2 as SVGAGI. The CDR3 contains 15 residues. Expressed TCRB transcripts were sequenced because the isolated RNA had all been reverse transcribed beforehand. Sequencing used immunoSEQ multiplex PCR; TCRdb keeps in-frame clones, though not all of them. The profile covers approximately 250,000 clones, with 16% appearing a single time and less than 0.09% taken by the ten largest. The sample comprised naive CD4+ T cells from blood. The clonotype was recovered from a man aged 25-40 years with type 1 diabetes. V gene TRBV6-5 combines with J gene TRBJ2-7, with 9 bases lining up with TRBD1. This CDR3 reads CASSYVPGQGYEQYF. CDR3 sequence (DNA): TGTGCCAGCAGTTACGTTCCGGGACAGGGCTACGAGCAGTACTTC.